This T cell receptor beta chain was sequenced during a study of shared clonotypes between healthy human individuals. Study-wide results and limits: Incompleteness in sorted-subset sequencing, despite large depth, was shown by rarefaction.

CD45RO-negative cells were positively selected for CCR7, leaving out terminally differentiated effector memory CD45RA+ cells. Sorted-subset replicate PCR reactions contained roughly 200 ng DNA, corresponding to roughly 29,000 T cell genomes. Using immunoSEQ multiplex PCR, the repertoire was profiled, and TCRdb retains in-frame clones only, with some absent. Of millions of clones listed, about 95% are singletons. For this clone: Its antigen is as yet unknown.

Germline CDR1 and CDR2: MNHGY and SVAAGI. The CDR3 totals 15 residues. V shed 3 bases and J shed 3 bases, with 11 bases lying between them. Sequenced input: naive CD8+ T cells sorted from blood. The chain has TRBV6-9 and TRBJ2-2, with D maybe TRBD1 (6 bases). The source of this sequence is a young man in good health. The CDR3 loop reads CASSYLNRDTGELFF. The CDR3 DNA reads as TGTGCCAGCAGTTACTTGAACAGGGACACCGGGGAGCTGTTTTTT.